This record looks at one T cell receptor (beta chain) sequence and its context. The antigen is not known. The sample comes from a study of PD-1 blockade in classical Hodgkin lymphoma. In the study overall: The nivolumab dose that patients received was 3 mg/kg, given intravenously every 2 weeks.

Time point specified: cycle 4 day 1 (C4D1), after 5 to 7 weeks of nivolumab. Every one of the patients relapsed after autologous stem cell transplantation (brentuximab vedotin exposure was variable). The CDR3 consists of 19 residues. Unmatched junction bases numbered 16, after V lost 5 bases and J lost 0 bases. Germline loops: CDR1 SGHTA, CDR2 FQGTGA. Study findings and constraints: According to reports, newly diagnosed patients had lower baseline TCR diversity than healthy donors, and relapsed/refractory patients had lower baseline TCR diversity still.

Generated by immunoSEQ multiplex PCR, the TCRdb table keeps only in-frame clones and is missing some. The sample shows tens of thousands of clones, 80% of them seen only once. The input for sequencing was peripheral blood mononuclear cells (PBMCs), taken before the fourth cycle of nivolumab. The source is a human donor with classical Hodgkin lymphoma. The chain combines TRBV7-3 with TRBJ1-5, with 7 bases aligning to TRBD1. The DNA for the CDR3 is TGTGCCAGCAGCCAAACGGATGGACAGGAATTCTATAGCAATCAGCCCCAGCATTTT. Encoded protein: CASSQTDGQEFYSNQPQHF. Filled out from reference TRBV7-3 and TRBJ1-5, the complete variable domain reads GAGVSQTPSNKVTEKGKYVELRCDPISGHTALYWYRQSLGQGPEFLIYFQGTGAADDSGLPNDRFFAVRPEGSVSTLKIQRTERGDSAVYLCASSQTDGQEFYSNQPQHFGDGTRLSIL.